The TCR beta chain under discussion was sequenced for a study of Graves' ophthalmopathy and Graves' hyperthyroidism. Participants with hyperthyroidism, aged 18 to 65, were newly diagnosed with under 2 months' duration. Using RNA transcripts, the TCR beta CDR3 regions were amplified. After a first-round RT-PCR with HTBI primers, a second-round multiplex PCR was run. From the multiplex PCR reads, TCRdb called clonotypes with MiXCR, one entry per CDR3 protein. The sample consists of over a million distinct CDR3 sequences, 35% to 45% of them appearing once. This receptor was taken from an adult man with Graves' hyperthyroidism. The sequencing sample was made of peripheral blood or thyroid tissue (not recorded which).

CDR3 sequence (DNA): TGTGCCAGCAGCTCCCCTAGCGTTGGCACAGCTGTCGAGCAGTACTTC. It yields the protein CASSSPSVGTAVEQYF. The chain has TRBV11-3 and TRBJ2-7; a possible D gene is TRBD2 (6 bases). Per the germline V gene, CDR1 is SGHNT and CDR2 is YENEEA. V lost 4 bases and J lost 6, with 22 bases in between. The CDR3 has 16 amino acids.